The TCR beta chain under discussion was sequenced for a study of blood T cell repertoires in COVID-19. For the study at large: Sites in the United States, Italy and Spain provided acute and convalescent COVID-19 samples.

Profiling relied on immunoSEQ multiplex PCR, and the TCRdb table lists in-frame clones only, not all of them. The sample has more than 200,000 clones; roughly nine tenths are singletons. Germline assignment: CDR1 SGHTA and CDR2 FQGTGA. V was clipped by 3 bases and J by 0 bases; unmatched bases: 10. CDR3 length equals 18 residues. The receptor was derived from a woman aged 45-60 years with acute or convalescent COVID-19. Sequencing used peripheral blood. The chain carries TRBV7-3 and TRBJ1-4; 7 bases map to TRBD1. As DNA, the CDR3 is TGTGCCAGCAGCTTTGGAACAGGGGTCCGCACAACTAATGAAAAACTGTTTTTT. Amino acid sequence: CASSFGTGVRTTNEKLFF.